Presented here are 3 T cell receptor beta chains from one specimen sequenced in a study of blood T cells in healthy people across ages. A second PCR of roughly 7 to 11 cycles used a sample-barcoded 5' primer and a J-beta primer mix. MiXCR, applied by TCRdb to the 5' RACE reads, yields one record per CDR3 protein. The repertoire holds some 900,000 distinct CDR3 sequences, with approximately 49% as singletons. What was sequenced was blood. The receptors here all came from a man aged 25-45 years in good health.

There are a few counts of this clonotype. The V gene is TRBV4-3, the J gene TRBJ2-7, with 8 positions matching TRBD2. Germline values: CDR1 LGHNA, CDR2 YSLEER. V trimming: 0 bases; J trimming: 4 bases; junction bases outside the gene matches: 17. This CDR3 has 19 residues. As DNA, the CDR3 is TGCGCCAGCAGCCAAGAATGGGCACGCGGGGGTAGCGGGGTTTACGAGCAGTACTTC. As protein: CASSQEWARGGSGVYEQYF.

The rearrangement joins TRBV6-5 to TRBJ1-5, with D possibly being TRBD1 (5 bases). The CDR3 contains 14 residues. V was cut by 6 bases and J by 5 bases, with 14 bases left in between. Germline CDR1 reads MNHEY; CDR2 reads SVGAGI. CDR3: CASRSLMGDQPQHF. In DNA, the CDR3 is TGTGCCAGCAGATCCCTTATGGGGGATCAGCCCCAGCATTTT.

This clonotype was counted a few times. This chain uses TRBV4-1 with TRBJ1-5; TRBD1 is a possible D gene (6 bases). CDR3 length: 16 amino acids. Per germline, CDR1 MGHRA and CDR2 YSYEKL. Deletions cut 1 base from V and 6 bases from J, with 16 bases between. CDR3 sequence (DNA): TGCGCCAGCAGCCAAGGGGGGGCCTCTCAGGCTCAGCCCCAGCATTTT. Translating gives CASSQGGASQAQPQHF.